A selection of T cell receptor beta chains follows, all from one sample in a study of T cell repertoires in cytomegalovirus infection. Antigen specificity for these receptors is unknown. TCRdb analysed the reads with MiXCR anew, one entry per CDR3 protein. The table shows 70,000 to 95,000 distinct CDR3 sequences, with less than 30% occurring only once. Here the sequenced sample was CD8+ T cells from cultured PBMCs, taken from culture after CMV antigen stimulation. These receptors were collected from a human donor in good health (CMV status not recorded). Some clones in this sample may be carry-over from other donors' samples. CDR3s include the opening cysteine and the closing phenylalanine or tryptophan. A D gene is named only where the DNA matches it firmly. The listing skips clone size in some rows; elsewhere it reads once, few, many or a size class.

CDR3 protein,CDR3 DNA,V gene,clone size,D gene,J gene
CASTAWDEGETQYF,TGTGCCAGCACCGCCTGGGACGAAGGAGAGACCCAGTACTTC,TRBV6-6,few,.,TRBJ2-5
CSMSGLQNTEAFF,TGCAGCATGTCGGGACTCCAGAACACTGAAGCTTTCTTT,TRBV29-1,.,.,TRBJ1-1
CASSQARGRTYEQYF,TGCGCCAGCAGCCAAGCCAGGGGCCGGACCTACGAGCAGTACTTC,TRBV4-1,.,.,TRBJ2-7
CASSPLAGVDTEAFF,TGTGCCAGCAGTCCCCTTGCGGGGGTAGACACTGAAGCTTTCTTT,TRBV6-5,few,.,TRBJ1-1
CASGMHEAFF,TGTGCCAGTGGGATGCATGAAGCTTTCTTT,TRBV19,.,.,TRBJ1-1
CASSYSRQTMNTEAFF,TGTGCCAGCAGTTACTCCCGGCAGACTATGAACACTGAAGCTTTCTTT,TRBV6-5,few,.,TRBJ1-1
CASKALAFQETQYF,TGTGCCAGCAAGGCACTAGCGTTCCAAGAGACCCAGTACTTC,TRBV7-2,few,TRBD2,TRBJ2-5
CASSLGDGGTEAFF,TGCGCCAGCAGCCTCGGCGACGGGGGCACTGAAGCTTTCTTT,TRBV4-1,few,.,TRBJ1-1
CASSVVGWADTQYF,TGTGCCAGCAGCGTAGTTGGATGGGCAGATACGCAGTATTTT,TRBV9,few,.,TRBJ2-3
CASSQGPGGIVDAFF,TGCGCCAGCAGCCAAGGGCCAGGGGGCATTGTTGACGCTTTCTTT,TRBV4-1,.,TRBD1,TRBJ1-1
CASSHAVAGVDYEQYF,TGCGCCAGCAGCCACGCAGTCGCGGGGGTAGACTACGAGCAGTACTTC,TRBV5-1,.,TRBD2,TRBJ2-7
CASSFQGGTSTDTQYF,TGTGCCAGCAGCTTCCAGGGCGGGACCAGCACAGATACGCAGTATTTT,TRBV7-9,many,.,TRBJ2-3
CANSLSAVRSSGELFF,TGTGCCAACAGTTTGAGTGCCGTCAGGTCCTCCGGGGAGCTGTTTTTT,TRBV12-3/TRBV12-4,.,.,TRBJ2-2
CASSHRTSGSTDTQYF,TGTGCCAGCAGTCATCGGACTAGCGGAAGCACAGATACGCAGTATTTT,TRBV27,many,TRBD2,TRBJ2-3
CASSYGGVQGWGEQFF,TGTGCCAGCAGCTATGGAGGCGTCCAGGGATGGGGTGAGCAGTTCTTC,TRBV5-6,many,.,TRBJ2-1
CASSQAVGSGANVLTF,TGCGCCAGCAGCCAAGCCGTAGGATCTGGGGCCAACGTCCTGACTTTC,TRBV4-1,.,.,TRBJ2-6
CASSWAGDSYNSPLHF,TGTGCCAGCAGTTGGGCTGGGGACAGCTATAATTCACCCCTCCACTTT,TRBV28,.,TRBD1,TRBJ1-6